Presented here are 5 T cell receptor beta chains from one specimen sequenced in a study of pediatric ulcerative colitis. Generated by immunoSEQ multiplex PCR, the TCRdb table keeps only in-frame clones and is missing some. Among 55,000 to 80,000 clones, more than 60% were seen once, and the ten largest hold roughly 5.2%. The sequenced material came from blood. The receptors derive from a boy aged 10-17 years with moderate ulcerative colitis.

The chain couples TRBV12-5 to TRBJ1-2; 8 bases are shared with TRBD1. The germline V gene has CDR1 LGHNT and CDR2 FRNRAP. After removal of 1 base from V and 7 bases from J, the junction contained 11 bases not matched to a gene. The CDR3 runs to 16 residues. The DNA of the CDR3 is TGTGCTAGTGGTTTGGATCAGGGGGCGCGGGCGGGTGGCTACACCTTC. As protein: CASGLDQGARAGGYTF.

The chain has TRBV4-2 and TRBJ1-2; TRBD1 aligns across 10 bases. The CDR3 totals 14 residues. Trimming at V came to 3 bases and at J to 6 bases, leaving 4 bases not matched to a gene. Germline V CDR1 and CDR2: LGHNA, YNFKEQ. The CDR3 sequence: CASSQTGGADGYTF. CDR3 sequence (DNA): TGTGCCAGCAGCCAGACAGGGGGCGCGGATGGCTACACCTTC.

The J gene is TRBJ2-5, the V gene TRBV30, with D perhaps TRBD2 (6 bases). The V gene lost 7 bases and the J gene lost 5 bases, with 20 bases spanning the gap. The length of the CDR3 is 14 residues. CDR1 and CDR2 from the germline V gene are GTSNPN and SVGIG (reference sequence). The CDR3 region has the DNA TGTGCCTCCCAAAGGCCCTCCCGGGGGGAGACCCAGTACTTC. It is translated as CASQRPSRGETQYF.

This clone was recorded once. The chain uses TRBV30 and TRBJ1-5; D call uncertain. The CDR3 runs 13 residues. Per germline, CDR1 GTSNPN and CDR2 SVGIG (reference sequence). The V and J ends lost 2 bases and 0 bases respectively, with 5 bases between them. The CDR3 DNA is TGTGCCTGGAGTAAGGCTAGCAATCAGCCCCAGCATTTT. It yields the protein CAWSKASNQPQHF. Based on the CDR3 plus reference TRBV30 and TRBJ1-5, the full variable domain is SQTIHQWPATLVQPVGSPLSLECTVEGTSNPNLYWYRQAAGRGLQLLFYSVGIGQISSEVPQNLSASRPQDRQFILSSKKLLLSDSGFYLCAWSKASNQPQHFGDGTRLSIL.

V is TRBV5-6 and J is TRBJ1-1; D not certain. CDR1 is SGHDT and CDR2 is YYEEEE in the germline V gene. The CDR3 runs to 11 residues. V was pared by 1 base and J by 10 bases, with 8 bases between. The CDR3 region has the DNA TGTGCCAGCAGCTTGTCGGAGTTAGCTTTCTTT. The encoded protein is CASSLSELAFF.